What follows describes a single T cell receptor (beta chain). V was trimmed by 6 bases and J by 4 bases, leaving 13 bases between them. Per the germline V gene, CDR1 is SNHLY and CDR2 is FYNNEI. The CDR3 contains 14 residues. The assay was immunoSEQ multiplex PCR, and TCRdb's table has in-frame clones only and misses some. In the table there are about 340,000 clones, just over 85% of which are singletons. This sample is part of a study of cytomegalovirus exposure and HLA in healthy donors. This clonotype originated in a woman between 18 and 30 years old in good health and CMV-seronegative. The V call is TRBV2, the J call TRBJ2-1; D might be TRBD2 (5 bases). The sample taken for sequencing was PBMCs. The CDR3 DNA follows: TGTGCCAGCAGCCGGCGGGCAATATACAATGAGCAGTTCTTC. Translated: CASSRRAIYNEQFF.